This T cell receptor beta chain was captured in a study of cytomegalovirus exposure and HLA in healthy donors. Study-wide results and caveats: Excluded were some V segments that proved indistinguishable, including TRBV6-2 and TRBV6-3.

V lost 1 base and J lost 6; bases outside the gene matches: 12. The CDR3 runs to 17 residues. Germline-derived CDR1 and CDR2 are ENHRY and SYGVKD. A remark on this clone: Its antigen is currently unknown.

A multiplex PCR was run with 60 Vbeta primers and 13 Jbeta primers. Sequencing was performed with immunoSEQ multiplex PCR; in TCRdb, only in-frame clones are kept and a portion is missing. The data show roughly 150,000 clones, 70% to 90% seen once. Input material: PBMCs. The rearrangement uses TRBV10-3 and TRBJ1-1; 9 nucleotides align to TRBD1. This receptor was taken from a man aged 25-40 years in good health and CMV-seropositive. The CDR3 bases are TGTGCCATCAGTGAGTATCCCAGGGGACAGGGTGGCGCTGAAGCTTTCTTT. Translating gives CAISEYPRGQGGAEAFF.